Given below is one T cell receptor beta chain in context. This entry comes from a study of blood T cell repertoires in COVID-19. Looking at the study overall: The samples span acute and convalescent COVID-19 from the United States, Italy and Spain. The cDNA or gDNA used as material had been derived from T cells, B-cell-depleted T cells, or PBMCs.

The assay was immunoSEQ multiplex PCR, and TCRdb's table has in-frame clones only and misses some. The sample records over 90,000 clones, more than 80% being singletons. Sequencing was performed on peripheral blood. The TCR originated in a human donor in a cohort sampled during active COVID-19.

CDR3 nucleotides: TGCAGTGCTAGTGGCAGAGGATCCTACGAGCAGTACTTC. Amino acid sequence: CSASGRGSYEQYF. The chain carries TRBV20-1 and TRBJ2-7; D is uncertain. V was trimmed by 3 bases and J by 1 base, leaving 10 bases between them. CDR1 and CDR2 from the germline V gene are DFQATT and SNEGSKA (reference sequence). The CDR3 totals 13 residues.